The sample holds many counts of the clone carrying this T cell receptor beta chain. From the 5' RACE reads, TCRdb called clonotypes with MiXCR, one entry per CDR3 protein. Of 30,000 to 45,000 distinct CDR3 sequences detected, roughly an eighth appear once; the ten largest clones hold approximately 28%. This sample stems from a study of T-cell memory formation after mild COVID-19. The germline V gene has CDR1 SGHAT and CDR2 FQNNGV. This CDR3 spans 18 amino acids. V lost 1 base and J lost 4; bases outside the gene matches: 14. The sample consisted of PBMCs or a T cell subset sorted from them (not recorded which). This receptor was obtained from a man younger than 35 who had mild COVID-19 (a few samples of this study predate the infection). Cell type and time point are not known. The J gene is TRBJ1-1, the V gene TRBV11-2; 8 bases fit TRBD1. CDR3 residues: CASSLAFLRGRDSTEAFF. For the CDR3, the DNA is TGTGCCAGCAGCTTAGCGTTCCTCAGGGGGCGCGACTCCACTGAAGCTTTCTTT.